In this sample, the clone carrying this T cell receptor beta chain is medium-sized. Its antigen is not identified. The sample belongs to a study of prognosis after radiotherapy for stage I lung cancer. Study-wide findings and caveats: Patients' TRBV and TRBJ gene usage reportedly differed by presence or absence of metastases. Any tumor specificity that the expanded TCR clones may have had was not determined.

Germline assignment: CDR1 SGDLS and CDR2 YYNGEE. The CDR3 runs to 15 residues. Losses at the gene ends were 0 bases for V and 3 bases for J; bases not matched to a gene: 5. Multiplex PCR in two rounds served to amplify TCR beta CDR3 from genomic DNA. Primers targeting each individual TRBV and TRBJ gene were applied in first-round PCR. As the PCR entered its second round, universal primers were used. Using its own MiXCR run on the multiplex PCR reads, TCRdb lists one record per CDR3 protein. The data show roughly 11,000 distinct CDR3 sequences, approximately 50% seen once. The receptor's source is a donor over 45 with non-small cell lung cancer. The chain is built from TRBV9 and TRBJ1-1, with 7 bases fitting TRBD1. The specimen comprised PBMCs, sampled before or after stereotactic body radiation therapy (not recorded which). CDR3 bases: TGTGCCAGCAGCGTAGGGGAGGGGGCTGACACTGAAGCTTTCTTT. This codes for CASSVGEGADTEAFF.